The clone carrying this TCR beta chain was counted ten times or more. Its specificity is unknown. MiXCR, run by TCRdb on the 5' RACE reads, gives a single entry per CDR3 protein. The top ten clones hold about 3.8% of a sample with 35,000 to 50,000 distinct CDR3 sequences, less than 25% of them seen once. The sorted Tregs were CD4+CD25+CD127-/low cells. Study conclusions and caveats: Tumor Tregs overlapped most with tumor, then blood, naive CD4+ cells. The larger cohort examined one V-J beta rearrangement, not whole repertoires.

Specimen: Tregs sorted from blood. The sequence was collected from a female donor with breast cancer.

This CDR3 is CASSHIGGGSPLHF. DNA for the CDR3: TGCGCCAGCAGCCATATAGGGGGCGGATCACCCCTCCACTTT. The chain employs TRBV4-1 and TRBJ1-6; TRBD1 matches at 7 bases. The CDR3 spans 14 residues. V lost 3 bases to trimming and J lost 10 bases; unmatched junction nucleotides: 6. CDR1 is MGHRA and CDR2 is YSYEKL in the germline V gene.